This TCR beta chain was profiled in a study of blood T cell repertoires in COVID-19. Across the study: Sources were T cells, B-cell-depleted T cells, or PBMCs; the material itself was cDNA or gDNA.

In the original processing: Counts of nucleated cells, estimated from reference gene primer amplification, were obtained. TCRdb's copy holds only in-frame clones and misses some; the assay was immunoSEQ multiplex PCR. V, J and clone size reflect that table, while D and trimming were determined from the DNA. Here the sample spans approximately 52,000 clones, about 90% being singletons. The V gene lost 3 bases and the J gene lost 4 bases, with 9 bases spanning the gap. The CDR3 covers 14 residues. Germline-derived CDR1 and CDR2 are SGHTA and FQGNSA. The specimen was peripheral blood. The gene calls are TRBV7-2 and TRBJ2-2, with D possibly TRBD2 on 5 matching bases. The source is a human donor with active COVID-19. The donor label of this sample is uncertain. In DNA form, the CDR3 reads TGTGCCAGCAGCTTTATAACTAGCACCGGGGAGCTGTTTTTT. Encoded protein: CASSFITSTGELFF.